The 16 T cell receptor beta chains listed next were all sequenced from one sample in a study of metastatic and nonmetastatic thyroid tumors. TCRdb re-analyzed the PCR reads using MiXCR. The sample yields tens of thousands of clones, about a sixth seen once. Before thyroid surgery, none of the patients had received any treatment. The specimen was blood. The receptor set was obtained from a male donor with papillary thyroid cancer or a benign thyroid nodule (not recorded which). Some clones in this sample may be carry-over from other donors' samples.

V usage is TRBV12-3 or TRBV12-4 and J usage is TRBJ2-2, with D unclear. This CDR3 is built from 16 residues. The V gene lost 0 bases and the J gene lost 2 bases, with 10 bases spanning the gap. The CDR3 is CASSLACVFNTGELFF. CDR3 coding DNA: TGTGCCAGCAGTTTAGCATGTGTTTTTAACACCGGGGAGCTGTTTTTT.

Turning to this clone: Possible read error: a much larger clone is one base away. At the DNA level, this CDR3 is encoded by other sequences in the same sample as well. The chain combines TRBV5-1 with TRBJ2-5; no firm D call. Germline lookup yields CDR1 SGHRS and CDR2 YFSETQ. The CDR3 runs to 14 residues. The CDR3 DNA is TGCGCCAGCAGCTTGGGATCGGCTCAAGAAACCCAGTACTTC. Translation gives CASSLGSAQETQYF.

This clone has ten or more counts. The rearrangement uses TRBV10-1 and TRBJ2-7; 12 bases align to TRBD2. The CDR3 consists of 16 residues. Germline CDR1 reads WNHNN; CDR2 reads SYGVQD (reference sequence). Trimming took 2 bases from V and 2 from J; bases not matched to a gene: 4. CDR3: CASSETASGRAYEQYF. The DNA for the CDR3 is TGCGCCAGCAGTGAGACTGCTAGCGGGAGGGCCTACGAGCAGTACTTC.

This clone was observed at least ten times. The chain carries TRBV6-1 and TRBJ1-3; no clear D gene. The germline V gene encodes CDR1 MNHNS and CDR2 SASEGT. The CDR3 covers 15 residues. V was shortened by 0 bases and J by 2 bases, with 8 bases between the two germline ends. For the CDR3, the DNA is TGTGCCAGCAGTGAAGCGGTGGCAGCTGGAAACACCATATATTTT. This translates into CASSEAVAAGNTIYF.

There are a few counts of this clone. This chain uses TRBV28 with TRBJ1-1; no clear D. The CDR3 consists of 11 residues. Looked up from germline, CDR1 is MDHEN and CDR2 is SYDVKM. V lost 4 bases and J lost 11, with 11 bases in between. CDR3 coding DNA: TGTGCCAGCAGTTCCCCTGAGTTGGCTTTCTTT. Translation: CASSSPELAFF. Filled out from reference TRBV28 and TRBJ1-1, the complete variable domain reads DVKVTQSSRYLVKRTGEKVFLECVQDMDHENMFWYRQDPGLGLRLIYFSYDVKMKEKGDIPEGYSVSREKKERFSLILESASTNQTSMYLCASSSPELAFFGQGTRLTVV.

This clone showed up many times. This chain connects TRBV4-2 to TRBJ1-5; D is unclear. In germline, CDR1 is LGHNA, CDR2 YNFKEQ. This CDR3 contains 15 residues. Trimming pared 4 bases from V and 4 bases from J, leaving 14 bases between. CDR3 bases: TGTGCCAGCAGCCGCCAAGGTACCGGGAATCAGCCCCAGCATTTT. Amino acids: CASSRQGTGNQPQHF.

As for this clone: One end of the junction does not line up with germline, which may come from a read error. This chain connects TRBV5-4 to TRBJ2-5, with D perhaps TRBD1 or TRBD2 (5 bases each). The CDR3 contains 15 residues. The germline CDR1 and CDR2 sequences are SGHNT and YYREEE (reference sequence). CDR3 coding DNA: TGTGCCAGCAGCTGGGCCCTGGGGGTCGGAGAGACCCATTACTTC. Its translation: CASSWALGVGETHYF.

The chain uses TRBV9 and TRBJ2-2, with 11 bases aligning to TRBD2. V lost 1 base, J lost 5 bases, and 4 bases stayed unmatched. CDR1 and CDR2 (germline): SGDLS, YYNGEE. The CDR3 contains 16 residues. The DNA for the CDR3 is TGTGCCAGCAGCGTAACTAGCGGGGGCGGTACCGGGGAGCTGTTTTTT. As protein: CASSVTSGGGTGELFF.

In its sample, this clone was seen many times. V usage is TRBV20-1 and J usage is TRBJ1-1, with D possibly matching TRBD1 (5 bases). Trimming shortened V by 4 bases and J by 11 bases, and 20 bases separated the two germline ends. Looked up from germline, CDR1 is DFQATT and CDR2 is SNEGSKA (reference sequence). The CDR3 is 13 amino acids. The CDR3 DNA sequence: TGCAGTGCTAACCCAATGGGGGGTCGGATCGCTTTCTTT. Encoded protein: CSANPMGGRIAFF.

This clone was picked up many times. The V call is TRBV5-5, the J call TRBJ2-1, with a possible D match to TRBD2 (5 bases). V dropped 4 bases and J dropped 6 bases, with 20 bases sitting between them. Germline V lookup: CDR1 SGHKS, CDR2 YYEKEE (reference sequence). CDR3 length: 16 amino acids. CDR3 loop: CASSLSPGVRGNEQFF. The CDR3 nucleotides are TGTGCCAGCAGCCTATCCCCCGGGGTCCGGGGCAATGAGCAGTTCTTC. The variable domain in full, completed from reference TRBV5-5 and TRBJ2-1, reads DAGVTQSPTHLIKTRGQQVTLRCSPISGHKSVSWYQQVLGQGPQFIFQYYEKEERGRGNFPDRFSARQFPNYSSELNVNALLLGDSALYLCASSLSPGVRGNEQFFGPGTRLTVL.

This clone has a count of ten or more. The V gene is TRBV9, the J gene TRBJ2-3, with 9 bases identical to TRBD1. There are 13 residues in the CDR3. Trimming removed 2 bases from V and 5 bases from J; junction bases left unmatched: 0. The germline CDR1 and CDR2 sequences are SGDLS and YYNGEE. This chain's CDR3 is CASSVDRGDTQYF. The CDR3 nucleotides read TGTGCCAGCAGCGTGGACAGGGGAGATACGCAGTATTTT. Full variable domain (rest looked up from reference TRBV9 and TRBJ2-3): DSGVTQTPKHLITATGQRVTLRCSPRSGDLSVYWYQQSLDQGLQFLIQYYNGEERAKGNILERFSAQQFPDLHSELNLSSLELGDSALYFCASSVDRGDTQYFGPGTRLTVL.

This clone came up many times. This chain links TRBV30 with TRBJ2-7; D is uncertain. In germline, CDR1 is GTSNPN, CDR2 SVGIG (reference sequence). Trimming removed 1 base from V and 2 bases from J, with 12 bases in between. The CDR3 contains 14 residues. The CDR3: CAWSARNSPYEQYF. The CDR3 DNA is TGTGCCTGGAGTGCCCGAAACAGTCCCTACGAGCAGTACTTC.

The table lists this clone with many counts. This chain uses TRBV2 with TRBJ2-5; tentative D call: TRBD2 (5 bases). The length of the CDR3 is 13 residues. The germline gives CDR1 SNHLY, CDR2 FYNNEI. With 4 bases removed from V and 1 base from J, the gap between germline ends came to 7 bases. The CDR3 region has the DNA TGTGCCAGCAGTGGAGGGATCCAAGAGACCCAGTACTTC. Its translation is CASSGGIQETQYF. The variable domain in full, completed from reference TRBV2 and TRBJ2-5, reads EPEVTQTPSHQVTQMGQEVILRCVPISNHLYFYWYRQILGQKVEFLVSFYNNEISEKSEIFDDQFSVERPDGSNFTLKIRSTKLEDSAMYFCASSGGIQETQYFGPGTRLLVL.

This clone was detected only a few times. V and J are TRBV12-3 or TRBV12-4 and TRBJ2-3, with 7 bases lining up with TRBD2. V was pared by 6 bases and J by 0 bases, with 9 bases of the junction left unmatched. This CDR3 region has 16 residues. The CDR3 reads CASSTSVRSSTDTQYF. The CDR3 DNA is TGTGCCAGCAGCACTAGCGTGAGATCTAGCACAGATACGCAGTATTTT.

This clone showed up many times. The rearrangement uses TRBV3-1 and TRBJ2-2; D is possibly TRBD1 (5 bases). The germline V gene encodes CDR1 LGHDT and CDR2 YNNKEL (reference sequence). This CDR3 has 16 amino acids. The V gene lost 3 bases and the J gene lost 0 bases, with 11 bases spanning the gap. The CDR3 sequence is CASSQTQTANTGELFF. CDR3 nucleotides: TGTGCCAGCAGCCAGACCCAGACAGCGAACACCGGGGAGCTGTTTTTT.

This clone was detected ten times or more. The chain combines TRBV5-1 with TRBJ2-5; TRBD1 or TRBD2 may be the D gene (5 bases each). The CDR3 consists of 15 residues. Per germline, CDR1 SGHRS and CDR2 YFSETQ. Trimming stripped 5 bases from V and 1 base from J, with 15 bases between. The DNA for the CDR3 is TGCGCCAGCAGGCGAGCGACCGGGACCCAAGAGACCCAGTACTTC. Its translation is CASRRATGTQETQYF.